This T cell receptor beta chain originates from a study of T-cell reconstitution after alpha-beta-depleted transplantation in children. Unique molecular identifiers were used in preparing the TCRbeta library. TCRdb re-called the PCR reads with MiXCR, one entry per CDR3 protein. The sample yields 600,000 to 800,000 distinct CDR3 sequences, less than 15% seen once. Study-wide results and caveats: Newly produced T cells mostly accounted for T-cell counts and diversity one year post-transplant. Surviving recipient T cells and thymic progenitors underlay high day-60 TCRbeta diversity in some patients. About two months after transplant, alpha-beta T cells reportedly came from several hundred expanded graft clones.

This clonotype came up a few times. The antigen remains undetermined. This sample comprised PBMCs, obtained before TCRalphabeta/CD19-depleted stem cell transplant. The receptor's source is a girl under 10 years old with congenital amegakaryocytic thrombocytopenia, due to receive a stem cell transplant.

The CDR3, as DNA: TGTGCCAGCAGTCATAACGCGAGGGGCGCTGGGGCCAACGTCCTGACTTTC. This translates into CASSHNARGAGANVLTF. The chain employs TRBV14 and TRBJ2-6, with D tentatively TRBD1 or TRBD2 (5 bases each). CDR1 and CDR2 (germline): SGHDN, FVKESK. The CDR3 is 17 amino acids. V lost 6 bases to trimming and J lost 2 bases, with 17 bases between them.